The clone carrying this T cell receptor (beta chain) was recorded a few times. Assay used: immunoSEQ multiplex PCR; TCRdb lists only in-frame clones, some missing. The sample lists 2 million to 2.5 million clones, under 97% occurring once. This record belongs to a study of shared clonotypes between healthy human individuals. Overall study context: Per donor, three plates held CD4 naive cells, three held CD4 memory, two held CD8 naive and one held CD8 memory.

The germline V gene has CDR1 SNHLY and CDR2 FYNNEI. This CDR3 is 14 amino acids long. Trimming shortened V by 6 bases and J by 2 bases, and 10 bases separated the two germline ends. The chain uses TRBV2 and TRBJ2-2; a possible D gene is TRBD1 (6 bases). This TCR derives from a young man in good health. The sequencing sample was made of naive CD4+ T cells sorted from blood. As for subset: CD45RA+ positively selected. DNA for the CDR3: TGTGCCAGCAGGGGGGACACCAACACCGGGGAGCTGTTTTTT. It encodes CASRGDTNTGELFF.